The present T cell receptor (beta chain) was sequenced within a study of robustness of blood B and T cell sequencing (dated by TCRdb to between 2018 and 2020). With respect to the entire study: The study aimed to determine how much peripheral blood is needed to reliably characterize an individual's TCRbeta and IgG repertoires. In each of the nine to ten independently drawn blood samples, TCRbeta and IgG repertoires were quantified. As technical replicates, two replicate TCRbeta cDNA libraries were prepared from one shared RNA pool derived from a single 10 ml draw.

mRNA, which captures expressed receptors, was used instead of genomic DNA for quantification of TCRbeta repertoires. Buffy coat leukocytes were collected into Trizol, and RNA was extracted with the Direct-zol RNA MiniPrep Plus kit without cell sorting. To separate plasma, buffy coat and red blood cells, EDTA blood tubes were immediately centrifuged at 4 degrees C. Libraries were constructed by PCR. Instrument used: Illumina MiSeq. SMARTScribe reverse transcriptase and a 5' template-switch oligo, by which a universal priming site was added, were used for cDNA synthesis. Each cDNA molecule was tagged by a 12-nucleotide random unique molecular identifier (UMI) carried on the template-switch oligo. During reverse transcription, chain-specific reverse primers targeted TCRbeta transcripts. Uracil DNA glycosylase treatment removed residual template-switch adapters, and cDNA was purified with a Qiagen MinElute kit. The first PCR ran for 23 cycles with KAPA HiFi HotStart ReadyMix and step-out primers, divided among four 50 microliter reactions. Before further amplification, first-round PCR products were gel-purified. Illumina Nextera adapters were attached in a second approximately 8-cycle PCR, after which libraries were purified and pooled. The UMI barcode for each TCRbeta molecule was captured by a 50-nucleotide 5' read. The study's processing was this. Using the MIGEC toolkit, reads were grouped by UMI into consensus reads. Forward and reverse consensus reads were merged with PEAR to produce final reads. Identical UMI-sequence pairs found in more than one library were treated as cross-sample contamination and removed by a custom decontamination script. V(D)J assignment and CDR3 extraction were performed with MIGMAP, a wrapper around IgBLAST. A TCR clonotype was defined by an identical V gene, J gene and CDR3 amino acid sequence; no sequencing was done for CDR1 and CDR2. TCRdb redid the processing of the public reads, applying fastp at Q25 and MiXCR, and retained in-frame beta chains. Under each unique CDR3 protein, matching rows form one entry showing the most common genes and DNA. These V and J calls derive from TCRdb rather than the authors' analysis. This sample comprises roughly 3,600 distinct CDR3 sequences, around half of them detected only once. The ten top clones hold about 24% of the sample.

Spanning cysteine to phenylalanine, the CDR3 consists of 12 amino acids. Solely the CDR3 DNA is kept, with 36 bases framed from the first base. CDR1 is given as SQVTM and CDR2 as ANQGSEA, both from the germline V gene. Trimming removed 3 bases from V and 8 bases from J, leaving 13 bases between the germline ends. Results the study describes overall, beyond this receptor: EDTA tubes required immediate fractionation, limiting use in multi-site collections. One pair of TCRbeta libraries showed evidence of cross-contamination, likely from batch processing; the shared UMI-sequence pairs were removed. The 1,000 most abundant TCRbeta clonotypes from the pooled draws were detected in every single 10 ml sample. A full plateau was not reached by TCRbeta rarefaction curves, suggesting under-sequencing or many low-abundance clonotypes. Coverage of the top 10,000 TCRbeta clonotypes approached saturation when 3 or 4 tubes (30-40 ml blood) were combined. When technical replicate libraries were compared, 85% to 95% of the top 10,000 TCRbeta clonotypes in one library also turned up in the other. Pooling tubes did not make the overlap of rare TCRbeta clonotypes any better, which implies that much larger blood volumes would be needed to capture those rare clonotypes.

This clonotype is large (0.1 to 1%) in its sample. It lacks a known antigen. The sample holds no much larger clone one base away, and base qualities are not on file. This chain is built from TRBV29-1 and TRBJ1-2; TRBD1 could be the D gene, as 6 bases match. The sample consisted of peripheral blood. This TCR came from a human donor in good health. The DNA sequence is TGCAGCGTTGACGAACAGGGTGGAGGCTACACCTTC. Translated, it gives CSVDEQGGGYTF.